These T cell receptor beta chains were read from a single sample in a study of CD8+ T cells in alopecia areata. Assay used: immunoSEQ multiplex PCR; TCRdb lists only in-frame clones, some missing. The sample holds over 200,000 clones, about 53% seen once. The sequenced sample was CD4+ T cells sorted from blood, obtained at week 0. These receptor sequences come from a human donor with alopecia areata. The CDR3 runs from the conserved cysteine through the conserved F or W. The D gene is left open where the match is weak. Only some rows state a clone size, as once, few, many or a class for expanded clones.

abundance	v_gene	d_gene	j_gene	CDR3aa	CDR3nt
.	TRBV6-5	.	TRBJ1-2	CASSLGHFGGYTF	TGTGCCAGCAGCCTCGGACACTTTGGTGGCTACACCTTC
.	TRBV27	.	TRBJ2-7	CASSLPPPGAYEQYF	TGTGCCAGCAGTTTACCACCCCCAGGGGCCTACGAGCAGTACTTC
.	TRBV14	.	TRBJ2-6	CASSRSGSGINVLTF	TGTGCCAGCAGCCGAAGTGGGTCAGGGATCAACGTCCTGACTTTC
few	TRBV4-1	.	TRBJ1-5	CASSQDRDRTPGSQHF	TGCGCCAGCAGCCAAGATAGAGACAGGACTCCTGGGTCCCAGCATTTT
.	TRBV6-5	TRBD2	TRBJ2-3	CASSYIASGSDTQYF	TGTGCCAGCAGTTACATAGCTAGCGGGTCAGATACGCAGTATTTT
.	TRBV9	TRBD2	TRBJ2-5	CASSPRGGMETQYF	TGTGCCAGCAGCCCCCGCGGGGGGATGGAGACCCAGTACTTC
.	TRBV4-1	.	TRBJ1-1	CASSSDWNTEAFF	TGCGCCAGCAGCTCGGACTGGAACACTGAAGCTTTCTTT
.	TRBV7-3	TRBD1	TRBJ2-4	CASSPGTGERNIQYF	TGTGCCAGCAGCCCCGGGACAGGGGAGAGAAACATTCAGTACTTC
.	TRBV7-6	TRBD2	TRBJ2-3	CASSLATGGADTQYF	TGTGCCAGCAGCTTAGCCACGGGAGGGGCAGATACGCAGTATTTT
.	TRBV25-1	TRBD2	TRBJ2-3	CASSTPGTSGVGDTQYF	TGTGCCAGCAGTACCCCTGGGACTAGCGGGGTAGGAGATACGCAGTATTTT
once	TRBV6-1	.	TRBJ2-5	CASSEHRETQYF	TGTGCCAGCAGTGAACACCGAGAGACCCAGTACTTC
few	TRBV6-6	.	TRBJ1-5	CASSYSTGRSNQPQHF	TGTGCCAGCAGTTACTCGACCGGGAGGAGCAATCAGCCCCAGCATTTT
.	TRBV29-1	TRBD2	TRBJ2-1	CSVAGTSYNEQFF	TGCAGCGTTGCCGGGACTAGTTACAATGAGCAGTTCTTC
.	TRBV5-1	.	TRBJ1-2	CASSLVARGEDGYTF	TGCGCCAGCAGCTTGGTGGCCAGGGGAGAAGATGGCTACACCTTC
few	TRBV29-1	TRBD1	TRBJ2-1	CSVSKGQGDYEQFF	TGCAGCGTTTCTAAGGGACAGGGCGACTATGAGCAGTTCTTC
few	TRBV2	.	TRBJ1-5	CASSDNQPQHF	TGTGCCAGCAGCGACAATCAGCCCCAGCATTTT
.	TRBV25-1	TRBD1	TRBJ1-2	CASSPPGQGGGYTF	TGTGCCAGCAGTCCTCCGGGACAGGGGGGGGGCTACACCTTC
.	TRBV5-1	TRBD1	TRBJ2-1	CASSLDRGYSEQFF	TGCGCCAGCAGCTTGGACAGGGGGTACAGTGAGCAGTTCTTC
once	TRBV6-5	TRBD1	TRBJ1-2	CASRTGDFGYTF	TGTGCCAGCAGAACAGGGGATTTCGGCTACACCTTC
.	TRBV30	.	TRBJ2-5	CAWSRQETQYF	TGTGCCTGGAGCCGGCAGGAGACCCAGTACTTC